This passage covers 20 T cell receptor beta chains from one sample sequenced in a study of CD8+ T cells in alopecia areata. Treatment denoted: oral pan-JAK inhibitor, 5-10 mg twice daily. After isolation, RNA underwent reverse transcription to generate cDNA as the sequencing template. Measured with immunoSEQ multiplex PCR; TCRdb has only the in-frame clones, and not every one. This repertoire shows 150,000 to 200,000 clones, approximately 61% found once; its top ten account for 0.85% to 1.3%. The sequenced sample was CD4+ T cells sorted from blood, obtained at week 24, from a patient treated with tofacitinib. Receptor source: a human donor with alopecia areata.

For the CDR3, the DNA is TGTGCCACCAGCAGACCGGGACAGGGTGACGAGCAGTACTTC. Translated, it gives CATSRPGQGDEQYF. V is TRBV15 and J is TRBJ2-7; TRBD1 agrees at 9 bases. The germline V gene encodes CDR1 LNHNV and CDR2 YYDKDF (reference sequence). The junction had 4 bases not matched to a gene; V was cut back by 2 bases and J by 5 bases. There are 14 residues in the CDR3.

The chain employs TRBV15 and TRBJ1-4; D unclear. V was cut by 5 bases and J by 0 bases, with 13 bases left in between. Looked up from germline, CDR1 is LNHNV and CDR2 is YYDKDF (reference sequence). The CDR3 is made up of 16 amino acids. The CDR3 loop is CATSRAAKATNEKLFF. In DNA, the CDR3 is TGTGCCACCAGCCGAGCCGCCAAAGCAACTAATGAAAAACTGTTTTTT.

The rearrangement joins TRBV19 to TRBJ2-7; tentative D call: TRBD1 (5 bases). This CDR3 contains 13 residues. Germline V CDR1 and CDR2: LNHDA, SQIVND (reference sequence). V dropped 4 bases and J dropped 9 bases, with 16 bases sitting between them. The CDR3, as DNA: TGTGCCAGTAGTAGGAAACTGGACACCGGGCAGTACTTC. Protein: CASSRKLDTGQYF.

This chain links TRBV14 with TRBJ2-2; D gene ambiguous. This CDR3 has 13 amino acids. The ends were cut back, 2 bases at V and 5 bases at J, with 6 bases in the middle. Germline V lookup: CDR1 SGHDN, CDR2 FVKESK. The CDR3 sequence is CASSQLRTGELFF. Here the CDR3 DNA reads TGTGCCAGCAGCCAACTTAGGACCGGGGAGCTGTTTTTT.

This clone was detected once. The rearrangement joins TRBV29-1 to TRBJ2-3; 14 bases fit TRBD2. The J segment lost 2 bases and the V segment lost 5 bases, leaving 6 bases of the junction unmatched. This CDR3 has 16 residues. Germline V gives CDR1 SQVTM, CDR2 ANQGSEA. CDR3 DNA sequence: TGCAGCGTTCACGGGACTAGCGGGGGAAACACAGATACGCAGTATTTT. Translation: CSVHGTSGGNTDTQYF.

This clone was seen just once. The V call is TRBV7-2, the J call TRBJ2-3, with 8 bases that match TRBD2. The CDR3 spans 14 residues. Germline trimming cut 5 bases from V and 2 bases from J; bases unmatched to any gene: 3. Germline V gene data show CDR1 as SGHTA and CDR2 as FQGNSA. CDR3 region: CASSPGGNTDTQYF. The CDR3 DNA sequence: TGTGCCAGCAGCCCGGGAGGGAACACAGATACGCAGTATTTT.

This chain joins TRBV27 and TRBJ1-1; 8 bases are shared with TRBD1. Germline assignment: CDR1 MNHEY and CDR2 SMNVEV (reference sequence). The ends lost 5 bases at V and 0 bases at J; junction bases unmatched: 8. CDR3 length: 16 amino acids. CDR3 nucleotides: TGTGCCAGCAGTCGCTGGACAGGGTCCATGAACACTGAAGCTTTCTTT. The encoded protein is CASSRWTGSMNTEAFF.

A few counts support this clone. The CDR3 loop reads CASSENSGAGKLFF. In nucleotides, the CDR3 is TGTGCCAGCAGTGAAAACTCAGGGGCTGGAAAACTGTTTTTT. The genes are TRBV6-1 and TRBJ1-4, with TRBD1 as a possible D gene (6 bases). The CDR3 sequence is 14 residues long. The V gene's germline CDR1 is MNHNS and CDR2 SASEGT. Trimming took 2 bases from V and 10 from J, leaving 14 bases between them.

A few counts support this clone. The J gene is TRBJ2-3, the V gene TRBV18, with D possibly being TRBD1 (7 bases). CDR1 is KGHSH, CDR2 LQKENI, per germline. With 3 bases removed from V and 1 base from J, the gap between germline ends came to 20 bases. The CDR3 totals 18 residues. The CDR3 bases are TGTGCCAGCTCACCCCGAGGAGGGGGCCGGTTGGGCACAGATACGCAGTATTTT. Its translation is CASSPRGGGRLGTDTQYF.

The rearrangement links TRBV5-1 to TRBJ2-1; D possibly corresponds to TRBD1 (5 bases). Looked up from germline, CDR1 is SGHRS and CDR2 is YFSETQ. The CDR3 covers 13 residues. V lost 5 bases to trimming and J lost 7 bases, with 13 bases between them. The CDR3 reads CASSSLQGNEQFF. The CDR3 coding sequence is TGCGCCAGCAGTTCCCTTCAGGGAAATGAGCAGTTCTTC. Together with reference TRBV5-1 and TRBJ2-1, the CDR3 gives the full variable domain: KAGVTQTPRYLIKTRGQQVTLSCSPISGHRSVSWYQQTPGQGLQFLFEYFSETQRNKGNFPGRFSGRQFSNSRSEMNVSTLELGDSALYLCASSSLQGNEQFFGPGTRLTVL.

The J gene is TRBJ1-5, the V gene TRBV30; D unresolved. The CDR3 sequence is 13 residues long. The germline V gene has CDR1 GTSNPN and CDR2 SVGIG (reference sequence). Trimming cost V 5 bases and J 0 bases, with 8 bases left between them. CDR3 sequence: CAWQRDSNQPQHF. Here the CDR3 DNA reads TGTGCCTGGCAACGGGATAGCAATCAGCCCCAGCATTTT. Variable domain in full (rest from reference TRBV30 and TRBJ1-5): SQTIHQWPATLVQPVGSPLSLECTVEGTSNPNLYWYRQAAGRGLQLLFYSVGIGQISSEVPQNLSASRPQDRQFILSSKKLLLSDSGFYLCAWQRDSNQPQHFGDGTRLSIL.

This chain connects TRBV9 to TRBJ2-3; D perhaps matches TRBD2 (5 bases). This CDR3 is built from 14 residues. Germline V gene sequence: CDR1 SGDLS, CDR2 YYNGEE. V was pared by 0 bases and J by 4 bases, with 9 bases between. CDR3 in amino acids: CASSVVASADTQYF. In DNA form, the CDR3 reads TGTGCCAGCAGCGTAGTAGCGTCGGCAGATACGCAGTATTTT.

The J gene is TRBJ1-2, the V gene TRBV7-8; no firm D call. V lost 0 bases to trimming and J lost 6 bases, with 11 bases between them. The CDR3 totals 14 residues. Germline values: CDR1 SGHVS, CDR2 FQNEAQ. The DNA for the CDR3 is TGTGCCAGCAGCTTAGCGCAAGGAATGGATGGCTACACCTTC. It translates to CASSLAQGMDGYTF. Supplemented by reference TRBV7-8 and TRBJ1-2, the full variable domain reads GAGVSQSPRYKVAKRGQDVALRCDPISGHVSLFWYQQALGQGPEFLTYFQNEAQLDKSGLPSDRFFAERPEGSVSTLKIQRTQQEDSAVYLCASSLAQGMDGYTFGSGTRLTVV.

In this sample, this clone turned up a few times. The chain is built from TRBV30 and TRBJ2-3, with a weak D call TRBD1 (6 bases). The CDR3 runs to 13 residues. From germline, CDR1 is GTSNPN and CDR2 SVGIG (reference sequence). V was cut by 4 bases and J by 8 bases, with 16 bases left in between. CDR3: CAWTPPTGITQYF. Here the CDR3 DNA reads TGTGCCTGGACCCCCCCGACAGGTATTACGCAGTATTTT. The whole variable domain, filled in from reference TRBV30 and TRBJ2-3, reads SQTIHQWPATLVQPVGSPLSLECTVEGTSNPNLYWYRQAAGRGLQLLFYSVGIGQISSEVPQNLSASRPQDRQFILSSKKLLLSDSGFYLCAWTPPTGITQYFGPGTRLTVL.

The V call is TRBV5-1, the J call TRBJ2-7; perhaps TRBD1 as D (6 bases). The CDR3 sequence is 15 residues long. Trimming shortened V by 4 bases and J by 3 bases, and 17 bases separated the two germline ends. CDR1 and CDR2 from the germline V gene are SGHRS and YFSETQ. The CDR3 reads CASSPNEGTSYEQYF. DNA of the CDR3: TGCGCCAGCAGCCCTAATGAGGGGACAAGCTACGAGCAGTACTTC.

This chain joins TRBV6-5 and TRBJ1-4; no firm D call. Germline lookup yields CDR1 MNHEY and CDR2 SVGAGI. The CDR3 covers 14 residues. The V end lost 5 bases, the J end lost 7 bases, and 14 bases lay between the germline ends. CDR3 sequence (DNA): TGTGCCAGCAGTACCCGCGGGGATTCTGAAAAACTGTTTTTT. It translates to CASSTRGDSEKLFF.

The chain uses TRBV29-1 and TRBJ1-1, with D uncertain. The germline gives CDR1 SQVTM, CDR2 ANQGSEA. V was shortened by 4 bases and J by 4 bases, with 10 bases between the two germline ends. The CDR3 covers 12 residues. CDR3 residues: CSVAPRGTEAFF. Written as DNA, the CDR3 is TGCAGCGTTGCCCCTCGAGGCACTGAAGCTTTCTTT.

J is TRBJ1-1 and V is TRBV5-5; perhaps TRBD1 as D (5 bases). V was trimmed by 4 bases and J by 2 bases, leaving 15 bases between them. This CDR3 has 15 residues. Germline values: CDR1 SGHKS, CDR2 YYEKEE (reference sequence). CDR3 amino acids: CASSDQKTANTEAFF. In DNA, the CDR3 is TGTGCCAGCAGCGACCAGAAGACAGCCAACACTGAAGCTTTCTTT.

The rearrangement joins TRBV15 to TRBJ2-7; D could derive from TRBD1 or TRBD2 (5 bases each). Between the trimmed V and J ends, which lost 4 bases and 3 bases, there was a span of 13 bases. Germline CDR1 and CDR2: LNHNV and YYDKDF (reference sequence). The CDR3 consists of 14 residues. CDR3 amino acids: CATSTGTENYEQYF. CDR3 DNA: TGTGCCACCAGCACAGGGACGGAGAACTACGAGCAGTACTTC.

The gene calls are TRBV4-1 and TRBJ1-2, with 9 bases fitting TRBD1. CDR1 and CDR2 from the germline V gene are MGHRA and YSYEKL. Germline trimming cut 0 bases from V and 4 bases from J; bases unmatched to any gene: 6. The CDR3 has 16 residues. The CDR3 region is CASSQDSTGGVYGYTF. CDR3 nucleotide sequence: TGCGCCAGCAGCCAAGATTCGACAGGGGGAGTCTATGGCTACACCTTC.